Here is one TCR beta chain with its context. Trimming shortened V by 1 base and J by 4 bases, and 17 bases separated the two germline ends. Germline V CDR1 and CDR2: SGHVS, FNYEAQ. The CDR3 has 17 amino acids. This sample was included in a study of blood T cell repertoires in COVID-19. Only in-frame clones appear in the TCRdb table, and some are missing; sequencing was by immunoSEQ multiplex PCR. The data contain a few hundred thousand clones, approximately 92% of them singletons. The chain combines TRBV7-6 with TRBJ2-1, with D unclear. The material sequenced was peripheral blood. This clonotype was sampled from a young woman with COVID-19, enrolled during active disease. The CDR3 sequence: CASSLVASEAGYNEQFF. DNA of the CDR3: TGTGCCAGCAGCTTAGTGGCTTCGGAAGCCGGGTACAATGAGCAGTTCTTC.